This T cell receptor beta chain was documented in a study of shared clonotypes between healthy human individuals. Across the study: Per-donor plates numbered three CD4 naive, three CD4 memory, two CD8 naive and one CD8 memory. Whole-study results and caveats: A handful of donors had about 5.1% of their naive CD4 clonotypes in common.

The naive CD8 subset, CD45RO-negative cells positively selected for CCR7, excluded terminally differentiated effector memory CD45RA+ cells. Healthy HIV-negative adults with no recent acute infections or vaccinations were recruited as donors. The CDR3 spans 15 residues. V lost 6 bases to trimming and J lost 0 bases; unmatched junction nucleotides: 5. CDR1 ENHRY and CDR2 SYGVKD come from the germline V gene. With respect to this clone: What it binds is unknown.

For each subset, genomic DNA was distributed in equal portions over several immunoSEQ plates. Assay used: immunoSEQ multiplex PCR; TCRdb lists only in-frame clones, some missing. The data show about 550,000 clones, with nearly 97% seen just once and 0.11% held by the top ten. The chain is built from TRBV10-3 and TRBJ2-3; 8 bases map to TRBD2. This TCR was sampled from a woman aged 25 to 39 in good health. Specimen: naive CD8+ T cells sorted from blood. The CDR3 is CAISEGLASTDTQYF. CDR3 sequence (DNA): TGTGCCATCAGCGAAGGACTAGCTAGCACAGATACGCAGTATTTT.